This TCR beta chain was recorded in a study of T cells after yellow fever vaccination. General study findings and limits: Clonotypes appearing in both CD4 and CD8 compartments existed, and their share was small.

In germline, CDR1 is SEHNR, CDR2 FQNEAQ (reference sequence). CDR3 length: 13 residues. V was clipped by 2 bases and J by 9 bases; unmatched bases: 3. Universal primer sites and UMIs were introduced during 5'RACE template-switching synthesis of TCR cDNA. Each CDR3 protein gets one entry after TCRdb re-called the 5' RACE reads with MiXCR. The table includes under 70,000 distinct CDR3 sequences, roughly 6.9% detected once. As to this clonotype: The antigen remains unidentified.

The source is a man between 18 and 35 years old who received the YFV17D yellow fever vaccine. Sequenced here: CD8+ T cells sorted from PBMCs, sampled on the day of the first yellow fever vaccination. The chain recombines TRBV7-9 with TRBJ2-1; 8 bases are a match to TRBD2. CDR3 DNA sequence: TGTGCCAGCAGCTTAACACTAGCGGCTGAGCAGTTCTTC. Translating gives CASSLTLAAEQFF. Full variable domain (remainder filled in from reference TRBV7-9 and TRBJ2-1): DTGVSQNPRHKITKRGQNVTFRCDPISEHNRLYWYRQTLGQGPEFLTYFQNEAQLEKSRLLSDRFSAERPKGSFSTLEIQRTEQGDSAMYLCASSLTLAAEQFFGPGTRLTVL.